This TCR beta chain was observed in a study of blood T cell repertoires in COVID-19. The CDR3 has 13 amino acids. Germline V gene sequence: CDR1 LGHDT, CDR2 YNNKEL (reference sequence). V was shortened by 4 bases and J by 3 bases, with 9 bases between the two germline ends. Original processing methods: Estimation of nucleated cell counts was performed using reference gene primer amplification. This table comes from immunoSEQ multiplex PCR, and its TCRdb copy is limited to in-frame clones, with some not included. V and J calls and clone size follow that table, whereas D and trimming were derived from the DNA. Of a few hundred thousand clones in the sample, 70% to 90% were seen once.

The chain combines TRBV3-1 (or the pseudogene TRBV3-2) with TRBJ1-2, with TRBD1 as a possible D gene (5 bases). Sequencing was done on a sample of peripheral blood. This TCR came from a man between 60 and 70 years old with acute or convalescent COVID-19. The CDR3 DNA reads TGTGCCAGCAGCCGGGGACTCTACTATGGCTACACCTTC. Encoded protein: CASSRGLYYGYTF.